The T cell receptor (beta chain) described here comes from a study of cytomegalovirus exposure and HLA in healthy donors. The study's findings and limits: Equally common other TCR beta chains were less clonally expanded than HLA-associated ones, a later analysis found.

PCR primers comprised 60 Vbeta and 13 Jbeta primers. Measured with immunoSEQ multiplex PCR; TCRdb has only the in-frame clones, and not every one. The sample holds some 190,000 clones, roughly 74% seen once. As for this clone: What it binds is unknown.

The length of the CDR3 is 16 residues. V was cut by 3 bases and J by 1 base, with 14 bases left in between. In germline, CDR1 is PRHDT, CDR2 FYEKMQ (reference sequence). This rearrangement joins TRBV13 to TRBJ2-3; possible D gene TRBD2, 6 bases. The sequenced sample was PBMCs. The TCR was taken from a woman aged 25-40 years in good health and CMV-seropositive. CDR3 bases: TGTGCCAGCAGCTTCCACCTTCAGCGGGGCACAGATACGCAGTATTTT. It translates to CASSFHLQRGTDTQYF.